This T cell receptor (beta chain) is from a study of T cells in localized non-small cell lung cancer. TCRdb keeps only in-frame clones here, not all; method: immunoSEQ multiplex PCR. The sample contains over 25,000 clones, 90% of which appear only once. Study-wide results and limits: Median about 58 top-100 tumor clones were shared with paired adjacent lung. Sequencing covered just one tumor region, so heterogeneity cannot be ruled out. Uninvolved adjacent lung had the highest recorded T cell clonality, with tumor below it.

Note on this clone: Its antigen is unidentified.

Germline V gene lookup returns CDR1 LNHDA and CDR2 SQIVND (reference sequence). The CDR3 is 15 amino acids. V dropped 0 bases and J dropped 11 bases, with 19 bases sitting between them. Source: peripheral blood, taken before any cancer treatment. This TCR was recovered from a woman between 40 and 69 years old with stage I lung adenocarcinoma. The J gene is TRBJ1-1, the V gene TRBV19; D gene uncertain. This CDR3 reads CASSIDSRVGNGAFF. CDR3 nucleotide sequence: TGTGCCAGTAGTATAGATTCAAGGGTAGGGAACGGGGCTTTCTTT.